A single sample is the source of the 5 T cell receptor beta chains below, sequenced in a study of blood T cells in healthy people across ages. A second PCR, run for about 6 to 11 cycles, used a sample-barcoded 5' primer plus a J-beta primer mix. Via MiXCR, TCRdb re-called the 5' RACE reads, giving one row per CDR3 protein. The sample consists of around 800,000 distinct CDR3 sequences, around half of them appearing once. What was sequenced was blood. The source of these receptors is an elderly man in good health.

The chain joins TRBV5-6 to TRBJ2-3; D gene ambiguous. The CDR3 contains 13 residues. The V gene's germline CDR1 is SGHDT and CDR2 YYEEEE. Trimming cost V 7 bases and J 0 bases, with 9 bases left between them. CDR3 residues: CASGRPSTDTQYF. The CDR3 nucleotides are TGTGCCAGCGGAAGACCTAGCACAGATACGCAGTATTTT.

This rearrangement joins TRBV29-1 to TRBJ1-1; no definite D call. V was clipped by 7 bases and J by 4 bases, with 13 bases between them. The V gene's germline CDR1 is SQVTM and CDR2 ANQGSEA. The CDR3 length is 12 residues. The DNA for the CDR3 is TGCAGCGACCTCGGGAAGAGCACTGAAGCTTTCTTT. The encoded protein is CSDLGKSTEAFF.

The chain has TRBV18 and TRBJ2-6, with D possibly matching TRBD1 (6 bases). With 8 bases removed from V and 0 bases from J, the gap between germline ends came to 11 bases. The CDR3 extends over 15 amino acids. CDR1 KGHSH and CDR2 LQKENI come from the germline V gene. The DNA of the CDR3 is TGTGCCAGCCGACAGGACCGCTCTGGGGCCAACGTCCTGACTTTC. Its translation is CASRQDRSGANVLTF.

This clonotype was counted only a few times. The J gene is TRBJ1-2, the V gene TRBV5-8; D uncertain. Trimming stripped 3 bases from V and 0 bases from J, with 9 bases between. CDR1 is SGHTS and CDR2 is YDEGEE in the germline V gene. The CDR3 is 14 amino acids. CDR3 loop: CASSSGRANYGYTF. CDR3 nucleotide sequence: TGTGCCAGCAGCTCGGGCCGGGCTAACTATGGCTACACCTTC.

The table lists this clonotype with a few counts. V usage is TRBV5-5 and J usage is TRBJ2-3; TRBD1 or TRBD2 may be the D gene (6 bases each). The ends were cut back, 4 bases at V and 14 bases at J, with 26 bases in the middle. Germline CDR1 and CDR2: SGHKS and YYEKEE (reference sequence). This CDR3 spans 15 amino acids. CDR3 protein: CASSEGGGTGRYAYF. The CDR3 DNA sequence: TGTGCCAGCAGCGAGGGGGGCGGGACGGGCAGATACGCGTATTTT.